Shown below are 20 T cell receptor beta chains from a single sample sequenced in a study of T cells after yellow fever vaccination. TCRdb re-called the 5' RACE reads with MiXCR, one entry per CDR3 protein. The data hold around 250,000 distinct CDR3 sequences, with 6.9% observed a single time. Sequencing was performed on CD4+ T cells sorted from PBMCs, taken 15 days after the yellow fever booster vaccination. The receptors come from a man aged 30-40 years who received the YFV17D yellow fever vaccine.

V and J are TRBV9 and TRBJ1-6, with D unclear. This CDR3 comprises 16 residues. Per the germline V gene, CDR1 is SGDLS and CDR2 is YYNGEE. Trimming took off 0 bases at V and 7 bases at J, with 14 bases between the two ends. The CDR3 spells CASSVEGWGTNSPLHF. CDR3 sequence (DNA): TGTGCCAGCAGCGTAGAGGGATGGGGTACGAATTCACCCCTCCACTTT. Full variable domain (outside the CDR3, taken from reference TRBV9 and TRBJ1-6): DSGVTQTPKHLITATGQRVTLRCSPRSGDLSVYWYQQSLDQGLQFLIQYYNGEERAKGNILERFSAQQFPDLHSELNLSSLELGDSALYFCASSVEGWGTNSPLHFGNGTRLTVT.

The CDR3 spells CASSRTGTGSYTQYF. CDR3 nucleotides: TGTGCCAGCAGCCGGACCGGGACAGGGTCATATACGCAGTATTTT. The chain employs TRBV3-1 and TRBJ2-3, with 9 bases fitting TRBD1. This CDR3 is 15 amino acids long. Germline-derived CDR1 and CDR2 are LGHDT and YNNKEL (reference sequence). Losses at the gene ends were 4 bases for V and 7 bases for J; bases not matched to a gene: 9.

The V and J genes are TRBV6-1 and TRBJ2-3, with D perhaps assigned TRBD1 or TRBD2 (5 bases each). The V gene lost 8 bases and the J gene lost 6 bases, with 15 bases spanning the gap. The CDR3 is 13 amino acids. From germline, CDR1 is MNHNS and CDR2 SASEGT. CDR3 in amino acids: CASSIRWGDTQYF. The CDR3, as DNA: TGTGCCAGCTCTATAAGGTGGGGGGATACGCAGTATTTT.

This clonotype was counted only a few times. CDR3 bases: TGCAGTGCTAGAGATCACACTAGCGGTCCCTACGAGCAGTACTTC. It encodes CSARDHTSGPYEQYF. The V and J genes are TRBV20-1 and TRBJ2-7, with 8 bases fitting TRBD2. With V trimmed by 0 bases and J by 2 bases, 6 bases remained unmatched. Germline CDR1 is DFQATT and CDR2 is SNEGSKA (reference sequence). This CDR3 spans 15 amino acids.

This clonotype appeared a few times. The rearrangement links TRBV18 to TRBJ2-7; no clear D gene. The V end lost 3 bases, the J end lost 2 bases, and 14 bases lay between the germline ends. The germline V gene has CDR1 KGHSH and CDR2 LQKENI. The length of the CDR3 is 15 residues. CDR3 loop: CASSPQGPLAYEQYF. For the CDR3, the DNA is TGTGCCAGCTCACCTCAAGGTCCCCTCGCCTACGAGCAGTACTTC.

CDR3 loop: CASSFGQVDEQYF. The CDR3 nucleotides are TGTGCCAGCAGCTTCGGACAGGTCGACGAGCAGTACTTC. This chain joins TRBV7-9 and TRBJ2-7; 7 bases match TRBD1. J gave up 5 bases and V 3 bases, and 4 bases lay outside the gene matches. The CDR3 loop spans 13 amino acids. Germline V gene sequence: CDR1 SEHNR, CDR2 FQNEAQ (reference sequence).

This chain uses TRBV7-9 with TRBJ2-5; TRBD2 matches at 10 bases. The junction had 4 bases not matched to a gene; V was cut back by 4 bases and J by 5 bases. The CDR3 consists of 14 residues. Germline V gene lookup returns CDR1 SEHNR and CDR2 FQNEAQ (reference sequence). CDR3 sequence (DNA): TGTGCCAGCAGCTCTAGCGGGAGACTCGAGACCCAGTACTTC. As protein: CASSSSGRLETQYF.

This clonotype has more than one count but fewer than ten. The rearrangement links TRBV28 to TRBJ2-5; TRBD2 matches 7 bases. The CDR3 covers 16 residues. J lost 5 bases, V lost 5 bases, and 14 bases had no gene match. Germline loops: CDR1 MDHEN, CDR2 SYDVKM. CDR3 protein: CASSHVTSEPRETQYF. The CDR3 DNA is TGTGCCAGCAGTCACGTAACTAGCGAGCCCCGTGAGACCCAGTACTTC.

Only a few counts were recorded for this clonotype. This chain connects TRBV6-2 or TRBV6-3 to TRBJ1-2; TRBD1 matches 11 bases. The CDR3 spans 14 residues. From germline, CDR1 is MNHEY and CDR2 SVGEGT. Trimming cost V 5 bases and J 3 bases; bases outside gene matches: 2. The CDR3, as DNA: TGTGCCAGCAGTCGGACAGGGGGCGACTATGGCTACACCTTC. Encoded protein: CASSRTGGDYGYTF.

The J gene is TRBJ1-3, the V gene TRBV20-1; D unclear. Germline V CDR1 and CDR2: DFQATT, SNEGSKA (reference sequence). The CDR3 sequence is 13 residues long. The V end was cut by 3 bases, the J end by 4 bases, with 10 bases between. The DNA of the CDR3 is TGCAGTGCTAGCCCGGTCGCGGGAAACACCATATATTTT. This sequence encodes CSASPVAGNTIYF.

This clonotype was seen more than once but under ten times. The chain couples TRBV5-1 to TRBJ2-5; 10 bases agree with TRBD2. The CDR3 length is 16 residues. V trimming: 1 base; J trimming: 6 bases; junction bases outside the gene matches: 9. CDR1 and CDR2 (germline): SGHRS, YFSETQ. The CDR3, as DNA: TGCGCCAGCAGCTTGATGTCTAGCGGGAGTTCTCAGACCCAGTACTTC. Protein sequence: CASSLMSSGSSQTQYF.

There are many counts of this clonotype. V usage is TRBV30 and J usage is TRBJ1-1, with unresolved D. Trimming left V 0 bases short and J 3 bases short, with 11 bases between. Germline CDR1 reads GTSNPN; CDR2 reads SVGIG (reference sequence). The length of the CDR3 is 14 residues. The CDR3 region has the DNA TGTGCCTGGAGTGTATTGGCCCCCGACACTGAAGCTTTCTTT. Protein sequence: CAWSVLAPDTEAFF.

This clonotype was seen many times. The chain joins TRBV7-2 to TRBJ2-4; 8 nucleotides line up with TRBD2. Germline CDR1 reads SGHTA; CDR2 reads FQGNSA. This CDR3 spans 14 amino acids. Germline trimming cut 1 base from V and 7 bases from J; bases unmatched to any gene: 3. CDR3 coding DNA: TGTGCCAGCAGCTTAGAAGGCGGGAGGAACATTCAGTACTTC. This gives the protein CASSLEGGRNIQYF.

This clonotype was recorded once. This chain uses TRBV5-1 with TRBJ2-2; 8 bases line up with TRBD1. Germline CDR1 reads SGHRS; CDR2 reads YFSETQ. This CDR3 region has 15 residues. Trimming took 4 bases from V and 4 from J; bases not matched to a gene: 6. Here the CDR3 DNA reads TGCGCCAGCAGCGATCAGGGGGCGCTCACCGGGGAGCTGTTTTTT. Amino acid sequence: CASSDQGALTGELFF. Looking up the rest from reference TRBV5-1 and TRBJ2-2 gives the full variable domain: KAGVTQTPRYLIKTRGQQVTLSCSPISGHRSVSWYQQTPGQGLQFLFEYFSETQRNKGNFPGRFSGRQFSNSRSEMNVSTLELGDSALYLCASSDQGALTGELFFGEGSRLTVL.

Only a few counts were recorded for this clonotype. The rearrangement joins TRBV28 to TRBJ1-1, with 9 bases matching TRBD1. Per the germline V gene, CDR1 is MDHEN and CDR2 is SYDVKM. The V segment lost 2 bases and the J segment 8 bases; nucleotides outside the gene matches: 9. The CDR3 runs to 15 residues. CDR3 loop: CASSLTGGPSWEAFF. The CDR3 DNA reads TGTGCCAGCAGTTTAACAGGGGGCCCCTCCTGGGAAGCTTTCTTT.

The rearrangement links TRBV20-1 to TRBJ1-6, with D maybe TRBD1 (6 bases). This CDR3 contains 14 residues. Germline CDR1 reads DFQATT; CDR2 reads SNEGSKA (reference sequence). Trimming took 3 bases from V and 6 from J, leaving 12 bases between them. Here the CDR3 reads CSARRGPVNSPLHF. The CDR3 nucleotides read TGCAGTGCTAGGCGGGGGCCGGTTAATTCACCCCTCCACTTT.

This clonotype was recorded many times. The CDR3 DNA follows: TGTGCCAGCTCACCGCCGCAAGAGACCCAGTACTTC. Translating it yields CASSPPQETQYF. The chain is built from TRBV18 and TRBJ2-5; D unclear. V lost 3 bases and J lost 2, with 4 bases in between. The CDR3 is 12 amino acids. CDR1 is KGHSH, CDR2 LQKENI, per germline.

The CDR3 coding sequence is TGTGCCTGGAGTGTACCGGGCGGGTCGGATGAGCAGTTCTTC. It is translated as CAWSVPGGSDEQFF. The chain joins TRBV30 to TRBJ2-1; D may be TRBD2 (5 bases). This CDR3 contains 14 residues. V gave up 0 bases and J gave up 8 bases, with 14 bases separating them. In germline, CDR1 is GTSNPN, CDR2 SVGIG (reference sequence).

This clonotype was seen many times. The rearrangement joins TRBV4-3 to TRBJ2-3, with D perhaps TRBD1 or TRBD2 (5 bases each). From germline, CDR1 is LGHNA and CDR2 YSLEER. The CDR3 runs 15 residues. V lost 2 bases, J lost 4 bases, and 13 bases lay in between. The chain's CDR3 is CASSQTSLGPDTQYF. The CDR3 region has the DNA TGCGCCAGCAGCCAAACTAGTCTGGGGCCAGATACGCAGTATTTT.

At least ten counts were recorded for this clonotype. J is TRBJ2-7 and V is TRBV29-1, with TRBD2 as a possible D gene (5 bases). Germline loops: CDR1 SQVTM, CDR2 ANQGSEA. V lost 3 bases and J 5 bases, leaving 11 bases between the germline ends. CDR3 length: 12 amino acids. The DNA for the CDR3 is TGCAGCGTTGAGATCGCGGGCCACGAGCAGTACTTC. Translation gives CSVEIAGHEQYF.